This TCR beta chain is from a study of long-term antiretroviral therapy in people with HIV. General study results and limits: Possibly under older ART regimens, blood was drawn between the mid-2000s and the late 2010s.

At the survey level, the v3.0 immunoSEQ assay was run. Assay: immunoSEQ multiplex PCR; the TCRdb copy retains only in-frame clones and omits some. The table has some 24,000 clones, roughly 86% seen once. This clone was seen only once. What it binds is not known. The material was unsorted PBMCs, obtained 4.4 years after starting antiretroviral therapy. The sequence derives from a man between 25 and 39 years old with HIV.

CDR3 DNA: TGTGCCAGCAGCGCGACAGGGTACGAGCAGTACTTC. Its protein product is CASSATGYEQYF. The genes are TRBV9 and TRBJ2-7; 7 nucleotides match TRBD1. CDR3 length equals 12 residues. Germline V gives CDR1 SGDLS, CDR2 YYNGEE. V was clipped by 3 bases and J by 4 bases; unmatched bases: 1.